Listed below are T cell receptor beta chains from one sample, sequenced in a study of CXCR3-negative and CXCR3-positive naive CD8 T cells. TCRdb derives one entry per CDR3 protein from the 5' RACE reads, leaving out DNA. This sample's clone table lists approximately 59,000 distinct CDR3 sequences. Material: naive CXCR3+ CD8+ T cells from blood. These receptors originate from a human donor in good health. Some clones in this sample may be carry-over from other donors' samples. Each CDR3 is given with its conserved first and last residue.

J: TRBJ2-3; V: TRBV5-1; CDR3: CASSVPGLAGTSTDTQYF
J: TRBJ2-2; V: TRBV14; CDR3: CARWDTNTGELFF
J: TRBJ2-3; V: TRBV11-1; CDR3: CASSFSVASSTDTQYF
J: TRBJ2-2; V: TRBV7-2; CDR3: CASSLSGTTPRELFF
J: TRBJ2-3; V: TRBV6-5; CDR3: CASSYSSAAGPFTQYF
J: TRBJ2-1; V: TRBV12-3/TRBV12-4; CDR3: CASTSQPRGGLYNEQFF
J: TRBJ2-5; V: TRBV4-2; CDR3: CASSQDSGPSGETQYF
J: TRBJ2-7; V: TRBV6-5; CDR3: CASSYPLTGSQKYEQYF
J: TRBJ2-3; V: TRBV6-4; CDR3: CASSDSIQAPTDTQYF
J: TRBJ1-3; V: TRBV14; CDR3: CASSREPRTGVRNTIYF
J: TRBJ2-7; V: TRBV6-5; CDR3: CASSWTSGDYEQYF
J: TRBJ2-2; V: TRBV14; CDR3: CASSQTGIIGTGELFF
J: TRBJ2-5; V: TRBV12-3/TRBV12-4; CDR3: CATTQGYQETQYF
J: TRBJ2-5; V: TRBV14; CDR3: CASSQDIAENQETQYF
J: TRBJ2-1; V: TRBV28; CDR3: CASTHGKRLSSYNEQFF
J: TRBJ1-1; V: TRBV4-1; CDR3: CASSARQGARDTEAFF
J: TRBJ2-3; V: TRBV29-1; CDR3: CSVVPGNADTQYF
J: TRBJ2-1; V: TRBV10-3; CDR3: CAISEGVYNEQFF
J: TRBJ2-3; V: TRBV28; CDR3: CASSFASRGAITDTQYF
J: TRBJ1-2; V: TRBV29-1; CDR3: CSVRAENYGYTF
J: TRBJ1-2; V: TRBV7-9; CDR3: CASSAPVEANYGYTF
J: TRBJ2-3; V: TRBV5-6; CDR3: CASSLGPRQGFVTDTQYF
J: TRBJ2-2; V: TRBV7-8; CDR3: CASQTGLTGELFF
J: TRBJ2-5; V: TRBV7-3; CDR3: CASSLYPVQETQYF
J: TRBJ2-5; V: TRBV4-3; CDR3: CASSQRTGRSQETQYF
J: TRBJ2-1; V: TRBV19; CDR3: CASCTGTRYNEQFF
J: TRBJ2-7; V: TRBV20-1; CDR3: CSVTGQRAGAYEQYF
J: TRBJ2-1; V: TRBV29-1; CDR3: CSVERRGRGANEQFF
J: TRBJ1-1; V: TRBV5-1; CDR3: CASSPTGGPSLNTEAFF
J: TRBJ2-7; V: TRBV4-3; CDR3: CASSQDEGALYEQYF
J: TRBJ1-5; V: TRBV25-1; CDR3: CASSDQAINQPQHF
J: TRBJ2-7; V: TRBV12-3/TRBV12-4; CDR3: CASMGDTPWENSYEQYF
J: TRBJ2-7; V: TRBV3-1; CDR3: CASSQGQRLPYF
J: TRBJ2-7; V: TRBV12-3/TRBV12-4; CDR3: CASSFEKGGPYEQYF
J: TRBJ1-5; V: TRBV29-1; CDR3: CSVSGTARQPQHF
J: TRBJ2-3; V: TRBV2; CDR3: CASGAPPGGTDTQYF
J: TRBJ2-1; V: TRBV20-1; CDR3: CSAYQQGLSYNEQFF
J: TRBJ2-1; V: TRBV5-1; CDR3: CASSLRPWDYNEQFF
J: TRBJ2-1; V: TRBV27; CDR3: CASSPGQGAMQFF
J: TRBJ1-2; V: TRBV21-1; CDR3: CASSKAWVYGYTF
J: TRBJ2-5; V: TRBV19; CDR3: CASSITAEQQETQYF
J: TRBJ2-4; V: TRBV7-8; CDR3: CASSLERGAGQNIQYF
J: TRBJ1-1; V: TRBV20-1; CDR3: CSARDRDRQNTEAFF
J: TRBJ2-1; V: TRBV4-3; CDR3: CASSQDRLEGGSNEQFF
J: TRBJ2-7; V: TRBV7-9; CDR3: CASSFTGVNSYEQYF
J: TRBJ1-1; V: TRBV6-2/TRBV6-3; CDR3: CASSPTRGRWAEAFF
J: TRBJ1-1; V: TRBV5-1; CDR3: CASSLETANTEAFF
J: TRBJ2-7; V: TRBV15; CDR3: CATQEGGGEQYF
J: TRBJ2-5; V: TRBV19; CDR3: CASKNSVLWETQYF
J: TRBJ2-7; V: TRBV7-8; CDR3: CASSLVPPGTGKTYEQYF
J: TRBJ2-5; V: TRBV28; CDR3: CASSLLETGLRETQYF
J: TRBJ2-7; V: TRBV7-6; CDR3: CASSWGTSGGPIEQYF
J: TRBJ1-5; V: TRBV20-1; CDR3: CSAISDDYSNQPQHF
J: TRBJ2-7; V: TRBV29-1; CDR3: CSVDGGRNSYEQYF
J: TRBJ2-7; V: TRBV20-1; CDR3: CSARDLKRTYEQYF